Below, 9 T cell receptor beta chains from the same sample are listed, as sequenced in a study of cytomegalovirus exposure and HLA in healthy donors. It was with 60 Vbeta and 13 Jbeta primers that the PCR ran. Here immunoSEQ multiplex PCR was the method, and the copy in TCRdb shows in-frame clones only, minus some. The sample lists around 100,000 clones, under 85% occurring once. The source material was PBMCs. These receptors were obtained from a man aged 25-40 years in good health and CMV-seropositive.

The chain combines TRBV7-9 with TRBJ2-7; TRBD2 might be the D (5 bases). The CDR3 has 16 residues. Germline V gene data show CDR1 as SEHNR and CDR2 as FQNEAQ (reference sequence). V was cut by 4 bases and J by 2 bases, with 18 bases left in between. CDR3 nucleotide sequence: TGTGCCAGCAGCTCCCCGGCCAGACGGGGAACCTACGAGCAGTACTTC. This gives the protein CASSSPARRGTYEQYF.

The chain couples TRBV7-3 to TRBJ2-5; 8 positions match TRBD2. Germline V gene lookup returns CDR1 SGHTA and CDR2 FQGTGA. V was clipped by 6 bases and J by 2 bases; unmatched bases: 8. CDR3 length equals 15 residues. The CDR3: CASRRTGGVQETQYF. The CDR3 DNA reads as TGTGCCAGCAGACGAACCGGGGGGGTACAAGAGACCCAGTACTTC.

The rearrangement links TRBV28 to TRBJ1-2; 7 nucleotides agree with TRBD1. CDR1 and CDR2 from the germline V gene are MDHEN and SYDVKM. J was trimmed by 5 bases and V by 5 bases; bases with no gene match: 8. The CDR3 is made up of 14 amino acids. CDR3 DNA: TGTGCCAGCAGTGGCCCGGGGACAGCTTATGGCTACACCTTC. As protein: CASSGPGTAYGYTF.

The table lists this clone with a few counts. J is TRBJ2-6 and V is TRBV4-3; TRBD2 matches 7 bases. Germline CDR1 is LGHNA and CDR2 is YSLEER. V was clipped by 1 base and J by 4 bases; unmatched bases: 4. CDR3 length: 16 amino acids. This chain's CDR3 is CASSQGEGTGANVLTF. As DNA, the CDR3 is TGCGCCAGCAGCCAAGGGGAGGGCACCGGGGCCAACGTCCTGACTTTC.

This clone came up once. The V call is TRBV6-5, the J call TRBJ1-2; possibly TRBD1 for D (6 bases). Germline CDR1 is MNHEY and CDR2 is SVGAGI. The CDR3 is 14 amino acids. Trimming shortened V by 4 bases and J by 5 bases, and 14 bases separated the two germline ends. In nucleotides, the CDR3 is TGTGCCAGCAGTTTCGATAGGACAGAATATGGCTACACCTTC. Translating it yields CASSFDRTEYGYTF.

The chain employs TRBV7-2 and TRBJ1-2; D not resolved. The CDR3 length is 16 residues. V was trimmed by 7 bases and J by 8 bases, leaving 26 bases between them. Germline V lookup: CDR1 SGHTA, CDR2 FQGNSA. CDR3 bases: TGTGCCAGCATTGGATCACGGACCCTCGCCTTAGCGGGCTACACCTTC. Residues: CASIGSRTLALAGYTF.

The chain employs TRBV28 and TRBJ2-5, with 11 positions matching TRBD2. With V trimmed by 7 bases and J by 4 bases, 8 bases remained unmatched. CDR3 size: 15 residues. Germline V CDR1 and CDR2: MDHEN, SYDVKM. The CDR3 loop reads CASNPGLAVPETQYF. CDR3 coding DNA: TGTGCCAGCAACCCGGGACTAGCGGTACCAGAGACCCAGTACTTC. Based on the CDR3 plus reference TRBV28 and TRBJ2-5, the full variable domain is DVKVTQSSRYLVKRTGEKVFLECVQDMDHENMFWYRQDPGLGLRLIYFSYDVKMKEKGDIPEGYSVSREKKERFSLILESASTNQTSMYLCASNPGLAVPETQYFGPGTRLLVL.

The V and J genes are TRBV19 and TRBJ2-7, with 9 bases lining up with TRBD1. The CDR3 length is 15 residues. Trimming took 5 bases from V and 0 from J; bases not matched to a gene: 5. The V gene's germline CDR1 is LNHDA and CDR2 SQIVND (reference sequence). CDR3 in DNA: TGTGCCAGTAGTTATGGGACAGGGAGCTCCTACGAGCAGTACTTC. Its protein is CASSYGTGSSYEQYF.

The chain has TRBV28 and TRBJ1-1; 8 bases line up with TRBD1. The CDR3 sequence is 15 residues long. In germline, CDR1 is MDHEN, CDR2 SYDVKM. Trimming cost V 6 bases and J 4 bases; bases outside gene matches: 10. In DNA, the CDR3 is TGTGCCAGCAGACTCCTCTTAGACAGGGGCACTGAAGCTTTCTTT. It encodes CASRLLLDRGTEAFF.